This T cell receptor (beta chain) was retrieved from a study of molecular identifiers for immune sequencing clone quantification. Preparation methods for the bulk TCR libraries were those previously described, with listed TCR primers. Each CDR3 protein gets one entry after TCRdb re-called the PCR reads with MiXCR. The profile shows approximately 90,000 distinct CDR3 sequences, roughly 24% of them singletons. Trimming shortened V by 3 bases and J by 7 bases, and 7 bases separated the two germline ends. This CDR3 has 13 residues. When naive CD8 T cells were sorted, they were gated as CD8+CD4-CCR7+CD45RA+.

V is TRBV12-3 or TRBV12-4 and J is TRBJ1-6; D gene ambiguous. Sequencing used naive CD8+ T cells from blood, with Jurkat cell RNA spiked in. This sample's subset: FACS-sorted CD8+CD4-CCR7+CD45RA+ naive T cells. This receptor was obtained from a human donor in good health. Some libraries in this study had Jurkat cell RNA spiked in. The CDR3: CASSFTVNSPLHF. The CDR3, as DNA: TGTGCCAGCAGTTTTACCGTAAATTCACCCCTCCACTTT.